The 23 T cell receptor beta chains reported below all come from one sample, sequenced in a study of beta chain features in type 1 diabetes. The sequenced template was cDNA made from the entire isolated RNA. Here immunoSEQ multiplex PCR was the method, and the copy in TCRdb shows in-frame clones only, minus some. The table records 500,000 to 650,000 clones, 9.5% to 15% of them present only once. Antigens of these TCRs are unknown. The study, taken as a whole, reports: Patients with Type 1 diabetes showed moderately but significantly shorter TCRB CDR3s in all four CD4+ subsets.

Source material: naive CD4+ T cells from blood. The receptors shown here come from a man aged 25-40 years with type 1 diabetes.

The chain links TRBV11-3 to TRBJ1-1; D unclear. This CDR3 is built from 13 residues. Trimming took off 3 bases at V and 3 bases at J, with 8 bases between the two ends. Germline-derived CDR1 and CDR2 are SGHNT and YENEEA. The CDR3 here is CASSFSIDTEAFF. CDR3 DNA: TGTGCCAGCAGCTTTAGTATAGACACTGAAGCTTTCTTT.

The V and J genes are TRBV5-4 and TRBJ2-7; D is ambiguous. The CDR3 covers 14 residues. V gave up 4 bases and J gave up 2 bases, with 13 bases separating them. Germline CDR1 and CDR2: SGHNT and YYREEE (reference sequence). The CDR3 sequence is CASSPALTAYEQYF. The CDR3 nucleotides read TGTGCCAGCAGCCCAGCCCTTACAGCCTACGAGCAGTACTTC. The full variable domain, completed using reference TRBV5-4 and TRBJ2-7, is ETGVTQSPTHLIKTRGQQVTLRCSSQSGHNTVSWYQQALGQGPQFIFQYYREEENGRGNFPPRFSGLQFPNYSSELNVNALELDDSALYLCASSPALTAYEQYFGPGTRLTVT.

This clone was found a few times. CDR3 protein: CSVEQDMNTEAFF. CDR3 nucleotides: TGCAGCGTTGAGCAGGACATGAACACTGAAGCTTTCTTT. The V call is TRBV29-1, the J call TRBJ1-1; possibly TRBD1 for D (5 bases). The CDR3 spans 13 residues. Germline V gene lookup returns CDR1 SQVTM and CDR2 ANQGSEA. V was shortened by 3 bases and J by 0 bases, with 8 bases between the two germline ends.

The chain links TRBV7-2 to TRBJ2-3; 15 bases agree with TRBD2. CDR1 SGHTA and CDR2 FQGNSA come from the germline V gene. The CDR3 spans 16 residues. V was clipped by 5 bases and J by 4 bases; unmatched bases: 4. The CDR3 here is CASSPRTSGGADTQYF. The CDR3, as DNA: TGTGCCAGCAGCCCGAGGACTAGCGGGGGGGCAGATACGCAGTATTTT.

As regards this clone: Different DNA sequences within this sample yield the same CDR3. The gene calls are TRBV9 and TRBJ1-2; a weak D match, TRBD1 (6 bases). The germline V gene encodes CDR1 SGDLS and CDR2 YYNGEE. V was pared by 4 bases and J by 5 bases, with 15 bases between. CDR3 length: 14 residues. The chain's CDR3 is CASSPQTGDYGYTF. For the CDR3, the DNA is TGTGCCAGCAGCCCGCAGACAGGAGATTATGGCTACACCTTC. The full variable domain, in which reference TRBV9 and TRBJ1-2 provide the parts outside the CDR3, is DSGVTQTPKHLITATGQRVTLRCSPRSGDLSVYWYQQSLDQGLQFLIQYYNGEERAKGNILERFSAQQFPDLHSELNLSSLELGDSALYFCASSPQTGDYGYTFGSGTRLTVV.

This clone was found a few times. The rearrangement uses TRBV25-1 and TRBJ2-7; tentatively, D is TRBD1 or TRBD2 (6 bases each). The CDR3 length is 13 residues. Trimming cost V 4 bases and J 2 bases, with 9 bases left between them. The germline V gene encodes CDR1 MGHDK and CDR2 SYGVNS. The CDR3 DNA reads TGTGCCAGCAGTGGAGGGGGGCCCTACGAGCAGTACTTC. It translates to CASSGGGPYEQYF.

The chain uses TRBV7-9 and TRBJ1-4; D might be TRBD1 (5 bases). The V gene lost 2 bases and the J gene lost 3 bases, with 16 bases spanning the gap. Germline V lookup: CDR1 SEHNR, CDR2 FQNEAQ (reference sequence). The length of the CDR3 is 17 residues. CDR3 region: CASSLSEGQSANEKLFF. The CDR3 DNA reads as TGTGCCAGCAGCTTATCGGAGGGGCAGTCGGCTAATGAAAAACTGTTTTTT.

This clone was counted between two and nine times. This chain links TRBV7-9 with TRBJ2-1, with 7 bases that match TRBD1. The ends lost 5 bases at V and 8 bases at J; junction bases unmatched: 21. Per germline, CDR1 SEHNR and CDR2 FQNEAQ (reference sequence). The length of the CDR3 is 18 residues. CDR3 protein: CASSPSSGTAQPGDEQFF. Written as DNA, the CDR3 is TGTGCCAGCAGCCCGTCCTCCGGGACAGCCCAGCCCGGGGATGAGCAGTTCTTC.

This clone was counted a few times. The chain employs TRBV5-4 and TRBJ1-2; weak D call: TRBD1 (5 bases). This CDR3 comprises 14 residues. Germline V gene data show CDR1 as SGHNT and CDR2 as YYREEE (reference sequence). The germline V and J ends were trimmed by 4 bases and 0 bases, with 10 bases remaining between them. This CDR3 is CASSTGRANYGYTF. CDR3 in DNA: TGTGCCAGCAGCACGGGCAGGGCTAACTATGGCTACACCTTC.

The chain combines TRBV28 with TRBJ1-4; D gene unclear. This CDR3 region has 14 residues. Trimming cost V 8 bases and J 2 bases, with 12 bases left between them. Per the germline V gene, CDR1 is MDHEN and CDR2 is SYDVKM. CDR3 DNA sequence: TGTGCCAGCTTGGGTGATGCGACTAATGAAAAACTGTTTTTT. This codes for CASLGDATNEKLFF.

This rearrangement joins TRBV19 to TRBJ2-7; D is unclear. Germline V gene lookup returns CDR1 LNHDA and CDR2 SQIVND (reference sequence). Trimming stripped 2 bases from V and 0 bases from J, with 8 bases between. This CDR3 has 14 residues. This CDR3 reads CASSIQVPSYEQYF. The CDR3 nucleotides are TGTGCCAGTAGTATACAGGTCCCCTCCTACGAGCAGTACTTC.

This clone was seen more than once but under ten times. The rearrangement uses TRBV2 and TRBJ2-7; a possible D gene is TRBD2 (5 bases). V was trimmed by 6 bases and J by 0 bases, leaving 12 bases between them. CDR1 is SNHLY, CDR2 FYNNEI, per germline. The CDR3 totals 14 residues. The chain's CDR3 is CASRGGSSSYEQYF. CDR3 DNA sequence: TGTGCCAGCAGGGGCGGGTCTAGCTCCTACGAGCAGTACTTC.

A remark on this clone: The sample holds other DNA sequences that translate to the same CDR3. V gene TRBV19 combines with J gene TRBJ2-1, with D perhaps matching TRBD1 or TRBD2 (5 bases each). The CDR3 length is 14 residues. Per germline, CDR1 LNHDA and CDR2 SQIVND (reference sequence). The V gene lost 3 bases and the J gene lost 1 base, with 7 bases spanning the gap. DNA of the CDR3: TGTGCCAGTAGTATTGGGGGATCCTACAATGAGCAGTTCTTC. It yields the protein CASSIGGSYNEQFF.

A few counts support this clone. This chain connects TRBV9 to TRBJ2-7, with TRBD1 matching 7 bases. There are 13 residues in the CDR3. Trimming removed 3 bases from V and 2 bases from J; junction bases left unmatched: 2. CDR1 SGDLS and CDR2 YYNGEE come from the germline V gene. The CDR3 nucleotides are TGTGCCAGCAGCGACGGGACAGCCTACGAGCAGTACTTC. Its translation is CASSDGTAYEQYF.

The table lists this clone with a few counts. The chain is built from TRBV18 and TRBJ2-6; 7 bases are shared with TRBD2. The CDR3 is 17 amino acids. Germline V gene data show CDR1 as KGHSH and CDR2 as LQKENI. V dropped 6 bases and J dropped 4; count of bases not matched to a gene: 12. This chain's CDR3 is CASSSSTSWRGANVLTF. The DNA of the CDR3 is TGTGCCAGCTCCTCCTCGACTAGCTGGAGAGGGGCCAACGTCCTGACTTTC.

This clone occurred a few times. The chain uses TRBV18 and TRBJ2-1; 7 nucleotides match TRBD1. Germline CDR1 is KGHSH and CDR2 is LQKENI. This CDR3 contains 17 residues. V shed 0 bases, J shed 4 bases, and the junction held 9 bases outside the gene matches. CDR3 loop: CASSPPNRGGSYNEQFF. As DNA, the CDR3 is TGTGCCAGCTCACCACCGAACAGGGGCGGATCGTACAATGAGCAGTTCTTC.

This clone has just a few counts. The rearrangement uses TRBV9 and TRBJ1-1; tentatively, D is TRBD1 (5 bases). The CDR3 runs 11 residues. CDR1 SGDLS and CDR2 YYNGEE come from the germline V gene. Trimming removed 5 bases from V and 6 bases from J, with 8 bases in between. The chain's CDR3 is CASSGASEAFF. In DNA, the CDR3 is TGTGCCAGCAGTGGGGCATCTGAAGCTTTCTTT. The full variable domain, in which reference TRBV9 and TRBJ1-1 provide the parts outside the CDR3, is DSGVTQTPKHLITATGQRVTLRCSPRSGDLSVYWYQQSLDQGLQFLIQYYNGEERAKGNILERFSAQQFPDLHSELNLSSLELGDSALYFCASSGASEAFFGQGTRLTVV.

The genes are TRBV7-9 and TRBJ1-5, with TRBD1 identical over 8 bases. The CDR3 covers 14 residues. J lost 6 bases, V lost 5 bases, and 6 bases had no gene match. Germline CDR1 reads SEHNR; CDR2 reads FQNEAQ (reference sequence). The CDR3 is CASSGQGISQPQHF. Written as DNA, the CDR3 is TGTGCCAGCAGCGGACAGGGCATTAGTCAGCCCCAGCATTTT.

This clone has a handful of counts. V gene TRBV5-4 combines with J gene TRBJ1-4; 8 bases fit TRBD1. Losses at the gene ends were 4 bases for V and 7 bases for J; bases not matched to a gene: 9. The CDR3 length is 15 residues. The germline V gene encodes CDR1 SGHNT and CDR2 YYREEE (reference sequence). The CDR3 reads CASSVGQGPSEKLFF. CDR3 bases: TGTGCCAGCAGCGTAGGACAGGGTCCATCTGAAAAACTGTTTTTT.

This clone has only a few counts. This rearrangement joins TRBV19 to TRBJ1-5; D ambiguous. Between the trimmed V and J ends, which lost 2 bases and 4 bases, there was a span of 6 bases. Germline-derived CDR1 and CDR2 are LNHDA and SQIVND (reference sequence). This CDR3 spans 13 amino acids. The CDR3 nucleotides are TGTGCCAGTAGTATACCACCAAATCAGCCCCAGCATTTT. Amino acid sequence: CASSIPPNQPQHF.

The V call is TRBV7-2, the J call TRBJ2-3; D may match TRBD1 or TRBD2 (5 bases each). The CDR3 totals 14 residues. From germline, CDR1 is SGHTA and CDR2 FQGNSA. V dropped 3 bases and J dropped 5 bases, with 12 bases sitting between them. The CDR3 loop reads CASSFGQRGDTQYF. The CDR3 nucleotides read TGTGCCAGCAGCTTCGGCCAGAGGGGAGATACGCAGTATTTT.

This clone was seen more than once but under ten times. This sequence joins TRBV9 and TRBJ1-5; unclear D gene. The CDR3 spans 15 residues. Germline V gives CDR1 SGDLS, CDR2 YYNGEE. Deletions cut 0 bases from V and 7 bases from J, with 14 bases between. The CDR3 DNA follows: TGTGCCAGCAGCGTAGAAGATGGCGGAGGGCAGCCCCAGCATTTT. Its protein is CASSVEDGGGQPQHF.

This clone was observed a few times. The CDR3 DNA reads as TGTGCCAGCAGCTCCTGGGGGGATACGCAGTATTTT. Protein product: CASSSWGDTQYF. The V and J genes are TRBV9 and TRBJ2-3; D tentatively fits TRBD1 or TRBD2 (5 bases each). The length of the CDR3 is 12 residues. The V gene's germline CDR1 is SGDLS and CDR2 YYNGEE. V lost 4 bases and J 6 bases, leaving 9 bases between the germline ends. The full variable domain, rest sourced from reference TRBV9 and TRBJ2-3, is DSGVTQTPKHLITATGQRVTLRCSPRSGDLSVYWYQQSLDQGLQFLIQYYNGEERAKGNILERFSAQQFPDLHSELNLSSLELGDSALYFCASSSWGDTQYFGPGTRLTVL.